Listed here are 32 T cell receptor beta chains from one sample, sequenced in a study of metastatic and nonmetastatic thyroid tumors. TCRdb re-clonotyped the PCR reads via MiXCR. The table has roughly 33,000 clones, about a sixth seen once. Not a single patient had been given any form of treatment at any point before undergoing thyroid surgery. The source material was blood. Every receptor here comes from a female donor with papillary thyroid cancer or a benign thyroid nodule (not recorded which). Some clones in this sample may be carry-over from other donors' samples.

This clone showed up many times. The CDR3 bases are TGTGCCAGCAGCCTACTTCCGGGGGACAAGAATGAGCAGTTCTTC. It translates to CASSLLPGDKNEQFF. J is TRBJ2-1 and V is TRBV3-1; D possibly uses TRBD1 or TRBD2 (6 bases each). CDR3 length: 15 amino acids. V lost 4 bases to trimming and J lost 7 bases, with 17 bases between them. The V gene's germline CDR1 is LGHDT and CDR2 YNNKEL (reference sequence).

This clone was seen only a few times. Here the CDR3 reads CASSYSGQTTNYGYTF. CDR3 nucleotides: TGTGCCAGCAGTTACTCTGGTCAGACAACTAACTATGGCTACACCTTC. The V gene is TRBV6-5, the J gene TRBJ1-2; no reliable D call. This CDR3 has 16 residues. Germline V CDR1 and CDR2: MNHEY, SVGAGI. V was shortened by 0 bases and J by 0 bases, with 11 bases between the two germline ends.

There are many counts of this clone. V is TRBV20-1 and J is TRBJ2-1; 9 nucleotides match TRBD2. Germline CDR1 and CDR2: DFQATT and SNEGSKA (reference sequence). V lost 3 bases, J lost 5 bases, and 11 bases stayed unmatched. This CDR3 region has 16 residues. In DNA, the CDR3 is TGCAGTGCTAGCCCTAGCGGGAAATCCGGGAACAATGAGCAGTTCTTC. The encoded protein is CSASPSGKSGNNEQFF.

This clone came up a few times. V usage is TRBV28 and J usage is TRBJ1-2; D is possibly TRBD1 (5 bases). This CDR3 is 12 amino acids long. CDR1 is MDHEN and CDR2 is SYDVKM in the germline V gene. The germline V and J ends were trimmed by 6 bases and 6 bases, with 11 bases remaining between them. For the CDR3, the DNA is TGTGCCAGCAGCTTTGTGGGGGATGGCTACACCTTC. This gives the protein CASSFVGDGYTF.

This clone was counted many times. This chain connects TRBV5-8 to TRBJ2-2; TRBD1 might be the D (6 bases). Germline CDR1 reads SGHTS; CDR2 reads YDEGEE. Deletions cut 3 bases from V and 1 base from J, with 10 bases between. This CDR3 is 15 amino acids long. DNA for the CDR3: TGTGCCAGCAGCTCCGGGACAAAGAACACCGGGGAGCTGTTTTTT. Amino acid sequence: CASSSGTKNTGELFF.

DNA for the CDR3: TGTGCCAGCAGCTTAAGGGCAGGGTCGAACACTGAAGCTTTCTTT. It specifies CASSLRAGSNTEAFF. The V and J genes are TRBV7-6 and TRBJ1-1; D might be TRBD1 (5 bases). The germline V and J ends were trimmed by 2 bases and 1 base, with 11 bases remaining between them. Germline V lookup: CDR1 SGHVS, CDR2 FNYEAQ. The CDR3 is made up of 15 amino acids.

This rearrangement joins TRBV7-8 to TRBJ2-5, with D unresolved. CDR3 length equals 11 residues. The germline V gene encodes CDR1 SGHVS and CDR2 FQNEAQ. V was cut by 7 bases and J by 4 bases, with 7 bases left in between. The CDR3 reads CASILGETQYF. Written as DNA, the CDR3 is TGTGCCAGCATCCTGGGAGAGACCCAGTACTTC.

This clone has at least ten counts. With a much larger clone just one base away, this may be a read error. The chain links TRBV20-1 to TRBJ2-3; 14 nucleotides line up with TRBD2. Germline-derived CDR1 and CDR2 are DFQATT and SNEGSKA (reference sequence). V trimming: 3 bases; J trimming: 0 bases; junction bases outside the gene matches: 14. This CDR3 comprises 20 residues. The chain's CDR3 is CSARLRGLAGAMPSTDTQYF. Here the CDR3 DNA reads TGCAGTGCTAGGCTGAGGGGACTAGCGGGAGCTATGCCGAGCACAGATACGCAGTATTTT.

This clone occurred many times. The genes are TRBV11-3 and TRBJ2-1, with 14 bases matching TRBD2. This CDR3 has 16 residues. Germline values: CDR1 SGHNT, CDR2 YENEEA. V was clipped by 5 bases and J by 2 bases; unmatched bases: 2. For the CDR3, the DNA is TGTGCCAGCAGCCCGGGACTAGCGGGGGCCTACAATGAGCAGTTCTTC. Encoded protein: CASSPGLAGAYNEQFF. Drawing the rest from reference TRBV11-3 and TRBJ2-1, the complete variable domain is EAGVVQSPRYKIIEKKQPVAFWCNPISGHNTLYWYLQNLGQGPELLIRYENEEAVDDSQLPKDRFSAERLKGVDSTLKIQPAELGDSAVYLCASSPGLAGAYNEQFFGPGTRLTVL.

This clone showed up many times. Just one base apart from a much larger clone, this may be a read error. This chain connects TRBV15 to TRBJ2-5; no definite D call. The CDR3 is 14 residues long. Looked up from germline, CDR1 is LNHNV and CDR2 is YYDKDF (reference sequence). The CDR3 reads CATSRSQVQETQHF. CDR3 nucleotide sequence: TGTGCCACCAGCAGGTCGCAGGTCCAAGAGACCCAGCACTTC.

This clone was picked up many times. The chain uses TRBV5-4 and TRBJ1-2; tentative D call: TRBD1 (6 bases). The CDR3 loop spans 13 amino acids. The germline V and J ends were trimmed by 1 base and 5 bases, with 9 bases remaining between them. Looked up from germline, CDR1 is SGHNT and CDR2 is YYREEE (reference sequence). As DNA, the CDR3 is TGTGCCAGCAGCTTGAAGGGGGTTTATGGCTACACCTTC. Translation gives CASSLKGVYGYTF.

This clone was picked up many times. This rearrangement joins TRBV6-1 to TRBJ1-1, with a tentative D call TRBD1 (5 bases). V was trimmed by 7 bases and J by 3 bases, leaving 12 bases between them. Germline V CDR1 and CDR2: MNHNS, SASEGT. The CDR3 is made up of 13 amino acids. The CDR3 loop reads CASTPTAHTEAFF. CDR3 DNA sequence: TGTGCCAGCACCCCGACAGCCCACACTGAAGCTTTCTTT.

This clone was picked up many times. This chain links TRBV18 with TRBJ2-7; D gene uncertain. CDR1 KGHSH and CDR2 LQKENI come from the germline V gene. V lost 2 bases to trimming and J lost 3 bases, with 11 bases between them. The CDR3 extends over 14 amino acids. CDR3 sequence (DNA): TGTGCCAGCTCACCAAGTCAGGAGTTCTACGAGCAGTACTTC. It codes for CASSPSQEFYEQYF.

This clone has more than one count but fewer than ten. The V gene is TRBV27, the J gene TRBJ1-2; the D is unclear. This CDR3 has 13 amino acids. Per germline, CDR1 MNHEY and CDR2 SMNVEV (reference sequence). Trimming removed 2 bases at V and 2 bases at J, with 6 bases between. The CDR3 reads CASSLTGNYGYTF. The CDR3 nucleotides are TGTGCCAGCAGTTTAACCGGAAACTATGGCTACACCTTC.

This clone was detected ten times or more. This chain links TRBV20-1 with TRBJ1-5; D call uncertain. This CDR3 contains 16 residues. V was trimmed by 5 bases and J by 2 bases, leaving 19 bases between them. Germline lookup yields CDR1 DFQATT and CDR2 SNEGSKA (reference sequence). CDR3 sequence: CSAPDPGWDRNQPQHF. The DNA of the CDR3 is TGCAGTGCTCCAGACCCGGGGTGGGATCGCAATCAGCCCCAGCATTTT.

The chain employs TRBV3-1 and TRBJ1-5; no firm D call. V was shortened by 1 base and J by 5 bases, with 12 bases between the two germline ends. Germline CDR1 LGHDT, CDR2 YNNKEL (reference sequence). The CDR3 loop spans 15 amino acids. This CDR3 is CASSQGVGGYQPQHF. The CDR3 DNA is TGTGCCAGCAGCCAAGGGGTCGGCGGATATCAGCCCCAGCATTTT. The full variable domain, with the rest looked up from reference TRBV3-1 and TRBJ1-5, is DTAVSQTPKYLVTQMGNDKSIKCEQNLGHDTMYWYKQDSKKFLKIMFSYNNKELIINETVPNRFSPKSPDKAHLNLHINSLELGDSAVYFCASSQGVGGYQPQHFGDGTRLSIL.

V usage is TRBV7-2 and J usage is TRBJ1-6; 10 bases agree with TRBD1. The germline V gene encodes CDR1 SGHTA and CDR2 FQGNSA. CDR3 size: 16 residues. The ends lost 0 bases at V and 10 bases at J; junction bases unmatched: 6. CDR3 amino acids: CASSLAGTGVSSPLHF. CDR3 nucleotides: TGTGCCAGCAGCTTAGCTGGGACAGGGGTTAGCTCACCCCTCCACTTT.

This clone appeared many times. This CDR3 reads CASKSRQSSYEQYF. DNA of the CDR3: TGTGCCAGCAAATCCCGCCAGTCCTCCTACGAGCAGTACTTC. The genes are TRBV2 and TRBJ2-7; no definite D call. V shed 7 bases and J shed 0 bases, with 13 bases lying between them. The length of the CDR3 is 14 residues. The germline gives CDR1 SNHLY, CDR2 FYNNEI.

This clone is medium-sized (0.01 to 0.1%) by share. The chain links TRBV28 to TRBJ2-7, with D possibly matching TRBD1 (6 bases). There are 16 residues in the CDR3. With 5 bases removed from V and 0 bases from J, the gap between germline ends came to 17 bases. Germline assignment: CDR1 MDHEN and CDR2 SYDVKM. CDR3 region: CASSPPTGLTSYEQYF. DNA for the CDR3: TGTGCCAGCAGTCCCCCGACAGGCCTAACCTCCTACGAGCAGTACTTC.

At least ten counts were recorded for this clone. A much larger clonotype is one base distant, so this may be a read error. This same CDR3 is encoded by further DNA sequences in the sample. The CDR3 DNA is TGTGCCAGCAGCACTTCAGGGACGGCCCCCAAGCAGTACTTC. As protein: CASSTSGTAPKQYF. The V call is TRBV27, the J call TRBJ2-7; D assignment may be TRBD1 or TRBD2 (5 bases each). CDR1 is MNHEY, CDR2 SMNVEV, per germline (reference sequence). CDR3 length: 14 amino acids. V shed 6 bases and J shed 8 bases, with 20 bases lying between them.

Worth noting for this clone: A junction end diverges from the germline sequence, so it may reflect a read error. The chain combines TRBV6-4 with TRBJ2-2; TRBD1 matches at 8 bases. Per germline, CDR1 MRHNA and CDR2 SNTAGT. The CDR3 contains 17 residues. The CDR3 region has the DNA TGTGCCAGCAGTCGCTCAACAGGGGGGACGAACACCGGTGAGCTGTTTTTT. Residues: CASSRSTGGTNTGELFF.

This clone was found many times. This sequence joins TRBV11-3 and TRBJ1-5; no firm D call. Germline V gene data show CDR1 as SGHNT and CDR2 as YENEEA. The V gene lost 2 bases and the J gene lost 3 bases, with 5 bases spanning the gap. The CDR3 consists of 13 residues. CDR3 sequence: CASSLSYNQPQHF. CDR3 nucleotides: TGTGCCAGCAGCTTATCGTACAATCAGCCCCAGCATTTT.

Ten or more counts support this clone. The chain recombines TRBV9 with TRBJ1-2; no reliable D call. Between the trimmed V and J ends, which lost 0 bases and 8 bases, there was a span of 11 bases. The CDR3 has 13 residues. Germline CDR1 is SGDLS and CDR2 is YYNGEE. CDR3 nucleotide sequence: TGTGCCAGCAGCGTAGAGGGATCGGGGGGCTACACCTTC. Translated, it gives CASSVEGSGGYTF.

This clone was seen more than once but under ten times. The chain couples TRBV12-3 or TRBV12-4 to TRBJ2-1; 8 nucleotides agree with TRBD1. This CDR3 contains 14 residues. V trimming: 6 bases; J trimming: 6 bases; junction bases outside the gene matches: 7. CDR3 loop: CASRRGQESNEQFF. In DNA form, the CDR3 reads TGTGCCAGCAGGCGGGGACAGGAAAGCAATGAGCAGTTCTTC.

This clone has at least ten counts. The V gene is TRBV20-1, the J gene TRBJ2-7; 10 bases match TRBD2. Per germline, CDR1 DFQATT and CDR2 SNEGSKA (reference sequence). There are 15 residues in the CDR3. V was pared by 0 bases and J by 3 bases, with 5 bases of the junction left unmatched. CDR3 region: CSARDGLAEVYEQYF. CDR3 sequence (DNA): TGCAGTGCTAGAGATGGACTAGCGGAAGTCTACGAGCAGTACTTC.

The chain recombines TRBV20-1 with TRBJ1-1, with unresolved D. The germline V gene encodes CDR1 DFQATT and CDR2 SNEGSKA (reference sequence). CDR3 size: 11 residues. V lost 6 bases and J lost 9, with 14 bases in between. CDR3 nucleotides: TGCAGTGCACCGGATATGCGGCAAGCTTTCTTT. This encodes CSAPDMRQAFF.

This clone was recorded many times. The CDR3 sequence is CSATLDAGETQYF. CDR3 DNA: TGCAGTGCTACCCTAGACGCAGGGGAGACCCAGTACTTC. The chain recombines TRBV20-1 with TRBJ2-5; TRBD1 might be the D (5 bases). Germline CDR1 reads DFQATT; CDR2 reads SNEGSKA (reference sequence). The CDR3 spans 13 residues. The V end was cut by 4 bases, the J end by 5 bases, with 14 bases between.

This clone was observed a handful of times. The gene calls are TRBV10-3 and TRBJ1-5, with 8 bases lining up with TRBD1. The trim removed 0 bases at V and 7 bases at J, leaving 11 bases unmatched. Germline assignment: CDR1 ENHRY and CDR2 SYGVKD. The CDR3 contains 17 residues. The CDR3 DNA sequence: TGTGCCATCAGTGAGTCGGGGGCAGGGGGCGCTTGGCAGCCCCAGCATTTT. Protein sequence: CAISESGAGGAWQPQHF.

Many counts were recorded for this clone. This CDR3 is CASSNKLAGGSQETQYF. CDR3 DNA sequence: TGTGCCAGCAGCAACAAATTAGCGGGAGGGTCGCAAGAGACCCAGTACTTC. The chain carries TRBV11-2 and TRBJ2-5; TRBD2 aligns across 11 bases. V lost 5 bases to trimming and J lost 2 bases; unmatched junction nucleotides: 10. This CDR3 contains 17 residues. Germline V CDR1 and CDR2: SGHAT, FQNNGV.

In this sample, this clone turned up a few times. This rearrangement joins TRBV12-3 or TRBV12-4 to TRBJ1-2; unclear D gene. The CDR3 totals 15 residues. The germline V and J ends were trimmed by 6 bases and 4 bases, with 18 bases remaining between them. The CDR3 DNA reads as TGTGCCAGCAGCCTAAAAGCAGTGGAAGCCTATGGCTACACCTTC. Amino acids: CASSLKAVEAYGYTF.

At least ten counts were recorded for this clone. The V and J genes are TRBV6-4 and TRBJ2-2; no clear D gene. Trimming took 4 bases from V and 7 from J, leaving 13 bases between them. This CDR3 spans 14 amino acids. Germline CDR1 reads MRHNA; CDR2 reads SNTAGT. The CDR3 DNA reads TGTGCCAGCAGTGCGTCGGTAGAGGTCGGGGAGCTGTTTTTT. It translates to CASSASVEVGELFF.

This clone was picked up a small number of times. Other DNA sequences of this sample code for an identical CDR3. J is TRBJ2-7 and V is TRBV2, with D possibly matching TRBD2 (6 bases). Between the trimmed V and J ends, which lost 2 bases and 7 bases, there was a span of 15 bases. CDR1 SNHLY and CDR2 FYNNEI come from the germline V gene. This CDR3 contains 14 residues. CDR3 residues: CASSELSREVEQYF. The CDR3 DNA reads TGTGCCAGCAGTGAACTTTCGAGGGAGGTAGAGCAGTACTTC. The full variable domain, in which reference TRBV2 and TRBJ2-7 provide the parts outside the CDR3, is EPEVTQTPSHQVTQMGQEVILRCVPISNHLYFYWYRQILGQKVEFLVSFYNNEISEKSEIFDDQFSVERPDGSNFTLKIRSTKLEDSAMYFCASSELSREVEQYFGPGTRLTVT.